Shown below are 12 T cell receptor beta chains from a single sample sequenced in a study of shared clonotypes between healthy human individuals. Profiling relied on immunoSEQ multiplex PCR, and the TCRdb table lists in-frame clones only, not all of them. This sample has approximately 620,000 clones, with about 97% found just once. What was sequenced was naive CD4+ T cells sorted from blood. The subset denotes: CD45RA+ positively selected. These receptors all come from a woman aged 25 to 39 in good health.

This clone was found a few times. The chain joins TRBV10-3 to TRBJ2-1; TRBD1 matches 7 bases. This CDR3 is 14 amino acids long. V was pared by 4 bases and J by 8 bases, with 8 bases of the junction left unmatched. From germline, CDR1 is ENHRY and CDR2 SYGVKD. CDR3 nucleotides: TGTGCCATCAGTGGGACAGGTGAGATTGATGAGCAGTTCTTC. Protein sequence: CAISGTGEIDEQFF.

The chain couples TRBV5-1 to TRBJ2-5; D remains unclear. The DNA matches TRBJ2-7 better at its end, which makes the J call doubtful. Germline loops: CDR1 SGHRS, CDR2 YFSETQ. CDR3 length equals 12 residues. CDR3 loop: CASSLDFYEQYF. CDR3 nucleotide sequence: TGCGCCAGCAGCTTGGATTTCTACGAGCAGTACTTC.

The V gene is TRBV18, the J gene TRBJ2-7; 10 bases fit TRBD1. The CDR3 length is 15 residues. The germline CDR1 and CDR2 sequences are KGHSH and LQKENI. After removal of 5 bases from V and 2 bases from J, the junction contained 6 bases not matched to a gene. The CDR3 region is CASSSPGQGTYEQYF. CDR3 bases: TGTGCCAGCTCATCGCCGGGACAGGGGACCTACGAGCAGTACTTC.

The V and J genes are TRBV28 and TRBJ2-3, with TRBD2 matching over 8 bases. Trimming took 3 bases from V and 3 from J; bases not matched to a gene: 8. The CDR3 loop spans 16 amino acids. CDR1 and CDR2 (germline): MDHEN, SYDVKM. The CDR3 reads CASSLGLSGRTDTQYF. The CDR3 coding sequence is TGTGCCAGCAGTTTGGGGTTGAGCGGGAGAACAGATACGCAGTATTTT.

V and J are TRBV10-2 and TRBJ2-6; 12 nucleotides match TRBD1. The V segment lost 9 bases and the J segment 1 base; nucleotides outside the gene matches: 7. Germline loops: CDR1 WSHSY, CDR2 SAAADI. The CDR3 length is 17 residues. CDR3 nucleotides: TGCGCCAGATCCCCGGGACAGGGGGCTTCTGGGGCCAACGTCCTGACTTTC. As protein: CARSPGQGASGANVLTF.

The rearrangement uses TRBV11-2 and TRBJ2-7; D gene ambiguous. CDR1 is SGHAT, CDR2 FQNNGV, per germline. The length of the CDR3 is 14 residues. V lost 4 bases and J lost 2, with 12 bases in between. CDR3 DNA sequence: TGTGCCAGCAGCTCTCGGGTCAGCCCCTACGAGCAGTACTTC. Its protein product is CASSSRVSPYEQYF.

This rearrangement joins TRBV7-9 to TRBJ2-7; 9 nucleotides line up with TRBD1. Germline-derived CDR1 and CDR2 are SEHNR and FQNEAQ (reference sequence). With 1 base clipped from V and 3 bases from J, the junction kept 1 base outside the gene matches. The CDR3 spans 14 residues. The CDR3 DNA sequence: TGTGCCAGCAGCTTAGGACAGGGGGTCTACGAGCAGTACTTC. Translating gives CASSLGQGVYEQYF. The full variable domain, completed using reference TRBV7-9 and TRBJ2-7, is DTGVSQNPRHKITKRGQNVTFRCDPISEHNRLYWYRQTLGQGPEFLTYFQNEAQLEKSRLLSDRFSAERPKGSFSTLEIQRTEQGDSAMYLCASSLGQGVYEQYFGPGTRLTVT.

The chain carries TRBV13 and TRBJ1-2; weak D call: TRBD1 (6 bases). The ends were cut back, 2 bases at V and 6 bases at J, with 10 bases in the middle. The CDR3 has 13 amino acids. The V gene's germline CDR1 is PRHDT and CDR2 FYEKMQ (reference sequence). The CDR3 coding sequence is TGTGCCAGCAGCTTATGGGGGGCTGATGGCTACACCTTC. The encoded protein is CASSLWGADGYTF.

The chain combines TRBV18 with TRBJ2-3; TRBD1 agrees at 7 bases. The V and J ends lost 3 bases and 2 bases, in that order; junction bases with no gene match: 5. CDR1 is KGHSH and CDR2 is LQKENI in the germline V gene. The CDR3 contains 15 residues. CDR3 sequence reads: CASSPRQGYTDTQYF. The DNA for the CDR3 is TGTGCCAGCTCACCTCGACAGGGTTACACAGATACGCAGTATTTT.

The chain recombines TRBV2 with TRBJ2-5, with 10 bases that match TRBD2. This CDR3 spans 17 amino acids. Unmatched junction bases numbered 12, after V lost 6 bases and J lost 2 bases. Germline-derived CDR1 and CDR2 are SNHLY and FYNNEI. Here the CDR3 DNA reads TGTGCCAGCAGCGCCGGGGTAGCGGGGGGTTATCAAGAGACCCAGTACTTC. Amino acid sequence: CASSAGVAGGYQETQYF.

The genes are TRBV19 and TRBJ2-4, with D perhaps matching TRBD1 or TRBD2 (5 bases each). Trimming left V 3 bases short and J 0 bases short, with 12 bases between. This CDR3 is 16 amino acids long. The germline CDR1 and CDR2 sequences are LNHDA and SQIVND (reference sequence). The CDR3 region has the DNA TGTGCCAGTAGTATGAGGGGTCAGCTAGCCAAAAACATTCAGTACTTC. This codes for CASSMRGQLAKNIQYF.

The chain has TRBV2 and TRBJ2-5, with D possibly TRBD1 on 5 matching bases. Trimming cost V 10 bases and J 6 bases, with 18 bases left between them. Germline CDR1 reads SNHLY; CDR2 reads FYNNEI. The CDR3 runs to 13 residues. The DNA for the CDR3 is TGTGCCACCCGTTTTGAAGGGGCGAAGACCCAGTACTTC. Translation gives CATRFEGAKTQYF.